A selection of T cell receptor beta chains follows, all from one sample in a study of T cell responses to AZD1222 COVID-19 vaccine. Method: immunoSEQ multiplex PCR; TCRdb's copy keeps in-frame clones and lacks some. The top ten clones hold 1.6% of a sample with roughly 150,000 clones, roughly 90% of them seen once. The source material was peripheral blood, sampled 28 days after the second AZD1222 dose. Receptors were obtained from an adult who received the AZD1222 COVID-19 vaccine. The CDR3 runs from the conserved cysteine through the conserved F or W. The D gene is left open where the match is weak. The listing skips clone size in some rows; elsewhere it reads once, few, many or a size class.

clone_size | j_call | d_call | v_call | cdr3_nt | cdr3_aa
once | TRBJ2-5 | TRBD2 | TRBV10-3 | TGTGCCATCAGTGAGCGGGAGGTAGGAGAGACCCAGTACTTC | CAISEREVGETQYF
- | TRBJ1-1 | - | TRBV11-3 | TGTGCCAGCAGCTCGGGGGCGACAACTTTCTTT | CASSSGATTFF
- | TRBJ2-7 | - | TRBV30 | TGTGCCTGGGACGCGGTCTACGAGCAGTACTTC | CAWDAVYEQYF
medium-sized | TRBJ2-7 | - | TRBV18 | TGTGCCAGCTCACCATTGCCCGGGACCGACTACGAGCAGTACTTC | CASSPLPGTDYEQYF
- | TRBJ2-7 | TRBD2 | TRBV7-2 | TGTGCCAGCAGCTGGTCTAGCGGGTCGAGCTCCTACGAGCAGTACTTC | CASSWSSGSSSYEQYF
- | TRBJ2-5 | TRBD2 | TRBV15 | TGTGCCACCAGGGGGCCTGGGACTACAATCGAGACCCAGTACTTC | CATRGPGTTIETQYF
- | TRBJ2-3 | TRBD2 | TRBV5-1 | TGCGCCAGCAGCCTACCGACTAGCGGGGTCAGCACAGATACGCAGTATTTT | CASSLPTSGVSTDTQYF
- | TRBJ2-1 | TRBD2 | TRBV29-1 | TGCAGCGCTGTGGGGGGGACGTCCTACAATGAGCAGTTCTTC | CSAVGGTSYNEQFF
once | TRBJ2-6 | - | TRBV19 | TGTGCCAGTAGTATGGGCAGGGTTGCCCAAACTGGGGCCAACGTCCTGACTTTC | CASSMGRVAQTGANVLTF
- | TRBJ1-4 | - | TRBV10-3 | TGTGCCATCAGTGAAAGGGAGACTAATGAAAAACTGTTTTTT | CAISERETNEKLFF
- | TRBJ2-1 | - | TRBV5-6 | TGTGCCAGCAGCTTGCTCGGGAGCTCCTACAATGAGCAGTTCTTC | CASSLLGSSYNEQFF
- | TRBJ1-1 | - | TRBV7-9 | TGTGCCAGCAGCTTTAATACAGTGAACACTGAAGCTTTCTTT | CASSFNTVNTEAFF
- | TRBJ1-1 | - | TRBV29-1 | TGCAGCGTGTCCAGAGGGGAGGGGAACACTGAAGCTTTCTTT | CSVSRGEGNTEAFF
- | TRBJ1-2 | - | TRBV20-1 | TGCAGTGCTATCCGTGGTGGCTACACCTTC | CSAIRGGYTF
- | TRBJ1-3 | - | TRBV11-2 | TGTGCCAGCAGCTTAGGGGTCAGGGCGGACACCATATATTTT | CASSLGVRADTIYF
- | TRBJ2-2 | TRBD1 | TRBV24-1 | TGTGCCACCAGTGATCCCACCGGGACAGTCACCGGGGAGCTGTTTTTT | CATSDPTGTVTGELFF
- | TRBJ2-7 | TRBD1 | TRBV19 | TGTGCCAGTAGTCCCGGGACAGGGATTTACGAGCAGTACTTC | CASSPGTGIYEQYF
- | TRBJ1-2 | TRBD1 | TRBV27 | TGTGCCAGCAGCCTGACAGGGCCCTATGGCTACACCTTC | CASSLTGPYGYTF
- | TRBJ1-1 | - | TRBV19 | TGTGCCAGTAGTAGGGGGTTCGGGGCTGAAGCTTTCTTT | CASSRGFGAEAFF
- | TRBJ1-5 | - | TRBV10-3 | TGTGCCATCAGTGGGGGGGTGAGCAATCAGCCCCAGCATTTT | CAISGGVSNQPQHF
- | TRBJ1-3 | TRBD1 | TRBV4-2 | TGTGCCAGCAGCCAAGACAGGGGGCTTGGAAACACCATATATTTT | CASSQDRGLGNTIYF
- | TRBJ1-5 | TRBD1 | TRBV7-8 | TGTGCCAGCAGCACTGGGACAGCGGGCAATCAGCCCCAGCATTTT | CASSTGTAGNQPQHF
- | TRBJ2-6 | TRBD1 | TRBV19 | TGTGCCAGTAGTACCGGGACAGGGGACTCTGGGGCCAACGTCCTGACTTTC | CASSTGTGDSGANVLTF
once | TRBJ1-4 | TRBD1 | TRBV5-4 | TGTGCCAGCAGCCCCGGACAGGGGGGAAAACTGTTTTTT | CASSPGQGGKLFF
few | TRBJ1-1 | - | TRBV7-3 | TGTGCCAGCAGCCACGGGACGTCCAGGATTAAGAACACTGAAGCTTTCTTT | CASSHGTSRIKNTEAFF
- | TRBJ1-5 | TRBD1 | TRBV2 | TGTGCCAGCAGTGAGGGACAGGGAAATCAGCCCCAGCATTTT | CASSEGQGNQPQHF
- | TRBJ2-6 | - | TRBV7-6 | TGTGCCAGCAGCTTAACGAGGACCCTAGGGAGGCCCGGGGCCAACGTCCTGACTTTC | CASSLTRTLGRPGANVLTF
- | TRBJ1-2 | - | TRBV6-5 | TGTGCCAGTGGTAGGGGGGGGGCGGATGGCTACACCTTC | CASGRGGADGYTF
- | TRBJ1-1 | - | TRBV5-1 | TGCGCCAGCAGCTCTGAGCCGAGGAGCTGGGACAAGCCGAACACTGAAGCTTTCTTT | CASSSEPRSWDKPNTEAFF
- | TRBJ1-6 | TRBD1 | TRBV10-3 | TGTGCCATCAGCCTCGGGACAGGAGGATCACCCCTCCACTTT | CAISLGTGGSPLHF
- | TRBJ2-1 | TRBD2 | TRBV15 | TGTGCCACCAGCAGAGTTTCTTCTGAGCGGGAGAGCCACAATGAGCAGTTCTTC | CATSRVSSERESHNEQFF
- | TRBJ2-2 | - | TRBV21-1 | TGTGCCAGCAGGGGGGCGGAGGGCGCCGGGGAGCTGTTTTTT | CASRGAEGAGELFF
once | TRBJ1-5 | TRBD1 | TRBV12-3/TRBV12-4 | TGTGCCAGCAGTGGGGGGACAGATCAGCCCCAGCATTTT | CASSGGTDQPQHF
once | TRBJ1-6 | - | TRBV16 | TGTGCCAGCAGCCCACAGGGCGTTAATTCACCCCTCCACTTT | CASSPQGVNSPLHF
- | TRBJ2-3 | - | TRBV5-4 | TGTGCCAGCAGGATCGGGGGGCGGGAAAATACAGATACGCAGTATTTT | CASRIGGRENTDTQYF
- | TRBJ2-7 | TRBD2 | TRBV6-5 | TGTGCCAGCACCCGCCGGGGGGGGGACTACGAGCAGTACTTC | CASTRRGGDYEQYF
- | TRBJ1-2 | - | TRBV9 | TGTGCCAGCCGAATCCGGGTTCAGGGCTACACCTTC | CASRIRVQGYTF
- | TRBJ2-1 | - | TRBV5-6 | TGTGCCAGCAGCCCAGGGACGGTACGCTCCTACAATGAGCAGTTCTTC | CASSPGTVRSYNEQFF
- | TRBJ1-3 | - | TRBV27 | TGTGCCCCCTGGGCACTAGCTCTCGGAAACACCATATATTTT | CAPWALALGNTIYF
- | TRBJ1-1 | - | TRBV5-1 | TGCGCCAGCAGCTTGGAGCCTAGGAACACTGAAGCTTTCTTT | CASSLEPRNTEAFF
- | TRBJ1-1 | - | TRBV30 | TGTGCCTGGAGTGTGGGGGGGCAAGCTGAAGCTTTCTTT | CAWSVGGQAEAFF
- | TRBJ2-1 | TRBD2 | TRBV4-3 | TGCGCCAGCAGCCAAGATCTGGCTAGCGGGAGTTACAATGAGCAGTTCTTC | CASSQDLASGSYNEQFF
- | TRBJ1-2 | TRBD1 | TRBV6-5 | TGTGCCAGCAGTTACTCAGCGGGGAGGGGGCGGGGTGGCTACACCTTC | CASSYSAGRGRGGYTF
- | TRBJ1-5 | TRBD1 | TRBV27 | TGTGCCAGCGGGGCACAGGGGGAAAATCAGCCCCAGCATTTT | CASGAQGENQPQHF
- | TRBJ2-3 | TRBD1 | TRBV7-2 | TGTGCCAGCAGCTCCCCGGGACAGGGAGGAGATACGCAGTATTTT | CASSSPGQGGDTQYF
- | TRBJ2-2 | TRBD2 | TRBV7-2 | TGTGCCAGCAGCTTAGCCCTAGCGGGCTACACCGGGGAGCTGTTTTTT | CASSLALAGYTGELFF
- | TRBJ1-2 | TRBD1 | TRBV2 | TGTGCCAGCAGTGATCCGGGACAGAACTATGGCTACACCTTC | CASSDPGQNYGYTF
- | TRBJ1-2 | TRBD1 | TRBV7-9 | TGTGCCAGCAGCAACCGGGACAGGACGTTCTGGACCTTC | CASSNRDRTFWTF
- | TRBJ2-1 | - | TRBV6-5 | TGTGCCAGCAGACTCCAGGGATTCGCCTACAATGAGCAGTTCTTC | CASRLQGFAYNEQFF
- | TRBJ2-3 | - | TRBV28 | TGTGCCAGCACCCCTGGGGAGAGCGCTAGCACAGATACGCAGTATTTT | CASTPGESASTDTQYF
- | TRBJ1-5 | - | TRBV27 | TGTGCCAGCCGCCGTGGGGCGGGGGACCATCAGCCCCAGCATTTT | CASRRGAGDHQPQHF
- | TRBJ2-7 | TRBD1 | TRBV28 | TGTGCCAGCAGTCTAGCAGGGGGCGCCTACGAGCAGTACTTC | CASSLAGGAYEQYF
- | TRBJ2-1 | - | TRBV19 | TGTGCCAGTAGTAATCTAATCAACAATGAGCAGTTCTTC | CASSNLINNEQFF
- | TRBJ1-4 | - | TRBV19 | TGTGCCAGTAGTGCGAGGGAAAAACTGTTTTTT | CASSAREKLFF
- | TRBJ1-1 | - | TRBV18 | TGTGCCAGCTCACCAGGGGCGGGGGGCACTGAAGCTTTCTTT | CASSPGAGGTEAFF
- | TRBJ1-6 | - | TRBV19 | TGTGCCAGTAGAATGGGGGGCCATAATTCACCCCTCCACTTT | CASRMGGHNSPLHF
- | TRBJ1-1 | - | TRBV5-1 | TGCGCCAGCAGCTGGGGACCGGGACGGGAGAACACTGAAGCTTTCTTT | CASSWGPGRENTEAFF
- | TRBJ1-1 | - | TRBV4-3 | TGCGCCAGCAGCCAAGGGGAGGGGGTGAACACTGAAGCTTTCTTT | CASSQGEGVNTEAFF
- | TRBJ1-2 | - | TRBV6-5 | TGTGCCAGCAGTAAGCAAGGGGGCTATGGCTACACCTTC | CASSKQGGYGYTF
- | TRBJ2-1 | TRBD2 | TRBV29-1 | TGCAGCGTTGGGGTAGCGGGAGTGGGTGAGCAGTTCTTC | CSVGVAGVGEQFF